This entry lists 15 T cell receptor beta chains sequenced from one sample in a study of T cells in localized non-small cell lung cancer (dated by TCRdb to the early 2020s). Library prep was done by the immunoSEQ multiplex PCR assay. The immuneACCESS repertoire file appears here via TCRdb, limited to in-frame rearrangements. These files lack a portion of the clones; in checked studies, under half of the deficit traces to unresolved V genes, and the cause of the others is not known. This sample gives tens of thousands of clones in total; about 87% of them show up just once. The ten largest make up roughly a fifth of the sample. Sequencing used peripheral blood, obtained before any cancer treatment. These TCRs come from a man aged 35-69 years with stage I squamous cell lung carcinoma.

This chain joins TRBV28 and TRBJ2-1; D possibly corresponds to TRBD1 (5 bases). Deletions cut 3 bases from V and 7 bases from J, with 16 bases between. The CDR3 runs 15 residues. The V gene's germline CDR1 is MDHEN and CDR2 SYDVKM. CDR3 sequence (DNA): TGTGCCAGCAGTTTCTTTTCGCCAGGGTGGAATGAGCAGTTCTTC. It is translated as CASSFFSPGWNEQFF.

The chain has TRBV4-3 and TRBJ2-1; perhaps TRBD1 as D (7 bases). The CDR3 contains 16 residues. The germline V gene encodes CDR1 LGHNA and CDR2 YSLEER. The V end lost 0 bases, the J end lost 3 bases, and 12 bases lay between the germline ends. CDR3 bases: TGCGCCAGCAGCCAAGATGGAGGGGGCCGCTACAATGAGCAGTTCTTC. As protein: CASSQDGGGRYNEQFF.

V is TRBV18 and J is TRBJ1-4; no clear D gene. The length of the CDR3 is 17 residues. V was cut by 3 bases and J by 0 bases, with 14 bases left in between. Germline loops: CDR1 KGHSH, CDR2 LQKENI. This CDR3 reads CASSPPMGDTTNEKLFF. CDR3 DNA sequence: TGTGCCAGCTCACCCCCCATGGGTGATACAACTAATGAAAAACTGTTTTTT. The full variable domain, rest sourced from reference TRBV18 and TRBJ1-4, is NAGVMQNPRHLVRRRGQEARLRCSPMKGHSHVYWYRQLPEEGLKFMVYLQKENIIDESGMPKERFSAEFPKEGPSILRIQQVVRGDSAAYFCASSPPMGDTTNEKLFFGSGTQLSVL.

The gene calls are TRBV5-4 and TRBJ2-2, with D maybe TRBD1 (6 bases). The CDR3 totals 16 residues. CDR1 and CDR2 (germline): SGHNT, YYREEE (reference sequence). V was shortened by 1 base and J by 0 bases, with 10 bases between the two germline ends. This CDR3 is CASSLQGRSNTGELFF. Written as DNA, the CDR3 is TGTGCCAGCAGCTTGCAGGGGAGATCGAACACCGGGGAGCTGTTTTTT.

The rearrangement links TRBV5-1 to TRBJ2-1; 9 nucleotides align to TRBD1. The ends lost 7 bases at V and 5 bases at J; junction bases unmatched: 7. The CDR3 contains 14 residues. Germline V gene sequence: CDR1 SGHRS, CDR2 YFSETQ. The CDR3 loop is CASLAGQGNNEQFF. The DNA for the CDR3 is TGCGCCAGCCTGGCGGGACAGGGAAACAATGAGCAGTTCTTC. The full variable domain, rest sourced from reference TRBV5-1 and TRBJ2-1, is KAGVTQTPRYLIKTRGQQVTLSCSPISGHRSVSWYQQTPGQGLQFLFEYFSETQRNKGNFPGRFSGRQFSNSRSEMNVSTLELGDSALYLCASLAGQGNNEQFFGPGTRLTVL.

V usage is TRBV21-1 and J usage is TRBJ2-2. TRBV21-1 is annotated as a pseudogene. This CDR3 comprises 16 residues. CDR3 DNA: TGTGCCAGCAGCAAAGCCCCAGGGAGGAACACCGGGGAGCTGTTTTTT. Translating gives CASSKAPGRNTGELFF.

The rearrangement uses TRBV5-1 and TRBJ2-3; perhaps D is TRBD1 or TRBD2 (5 bases each). The CDR3 contains 15 residues. Germline V gene data show CDR1 as SGHRS and CDR2 as YFSETQ. V was shortened by 4 bases and J by 1 base, with 13 bases between the two germline ends. The CDR3 nucleotides are TGCGCCAGCAGCGTAGGGACGACGGGCACAGATACGCAGTATTTT. Translating it yields CASSVGTTGTDTQYF.

The chain is built from TRBV5-1 and TRBJ2-7; D possibly matches TRBD1 or TRBD2 (5 bases each). Trimming pared 2 bases from V and 3 bases from J, leaving 21 bases between. This CDR3 is built from 17 residues. Germline CDR1 reads SGHRS; CDR2 reads YFSETQ. CDR3 in DNA: TGCGCCAGCAGCTTCTTTTCAGGAGGTGGGACGTTCTACGAGCAGTACTTC. Amino acids: CASSFFSGGGTFYEQYF.

The rearrangement uses TRBV28 and TRBJ1-1, with TRBD1 matching 8 bases. The CDR3 has 13 residues. V shed 6 bases and J 5 bases; nucleotides not matched to a gene: 5. Germline CDR1 and CDR2: MDHEN and SYDVKM. The CDR3 bases are TGTGCCAGCAGAAAGACAGGGGAAACTGAAGCTTTCTTT. This gives the protein CASRKTGETEAFF.

This clone was seen just once. The V gene is TRBV7-2, the J gene TRBJ2-7; TRBD1 or TRBD2 may be the D gene (5 bases each). The ends were cut back, 5 bases at V and 2 bases at J, with 13 bases in the middle. Germline V gene data show CDR1 as SGHTA and CDR2 as FQGNSA. CDR3 length equals 14 residues. The chain's CDR3 is CASSRRDGAYEQYF. In DNA, the CDR3 is TGTGCCAGCAGCCGACGGGACGGAGCCTACGAGCAGTACTTC. The variable domain in full, with the rest retrieved from reference TRBV7-2 and TRBJ2-7, is GAGVSQSPSNKVTEKGKDVELRCDPISGHTALYWYRQSLGQGLEFLIYFQGNSAPDKSGLPSDRFSAERTGGSVSTLTIQRTQQEDSAVYLCASSRRDGAYEQYFGPGTRLTVT.

The count of this clone is one. This sequence joins TRBV12-5 and TRBJ2-2, with D uncertain. Between the trimmed V and J ends, which lost 5 bases and 6 bases, there was a span of 10 bases. This CDR3 is built from 13 residues. Germline CDR1 LGHNT, CDR2 FRNRAP. The CDR3 is CASGPGVSGELFF. As DNA, the CDR3 is TGTGCTAGTGGTCCAGGAGTTTCCGGGGAGCTGTTTTTT. Supplemented by reference TRBV12-5 and TRBJ2-2, the full variable domain reads DARVTQTPRHKVTEMGQEVTMRCQPILGHNTVFWYRQTMMQGLELLAYFRNRAPLDDSGMPKDRFSAEMPDATLATLKIQPSEPRDSAVYFCASGPGVSGELFFGEGSRLTVL.

This clone appeared a single time. This chain uses TRBV29-1 with TRBJ2-5; D gene ambiguous. Germline CDR1 SQVTM, CDR2 ANQGSEA. This CDR3 is 15 amino acids long. V lost 4 bases and J 4 bases, leaving 19 bases between the germline ends. Written as DNA, the CDR3 is TGCAGCGTTGGTTCTGCTGGGCTGTCGGGAGAGACCCAGTACTTC. Amino acid sequence: CSVGSAGLSGETQYF.

The rearrangement links TRBV5-8 to TRBJ2-1; the D gene is possibly TRBD2 (5 bases). The CDR3 consists of 17 residues. Trimming stripped 0 bases from V and 6 bases from J, with 19 bases between. Per the germline V gene, CDR1 is SGHTS and CDR2 is YDEGEE. CDR3 residues: CASSLEAGSFGGNEQFF. In nucleotides, the CDR3 is TGTGCCAGCAGCTTGGAGGCGGGTAGTTTCGGTGGCAATGAGCAGTTCTTC.

The gene calls are TRBV4-2 and TRBJ1-2, with TRBD1 matching over 7 bases. V lost 2 bases and J lost 7; bases outside the gene matches: 7. This CDR3 has 14 residues. Germline-derived CDR1 and CDR2 are LGHNA and YNFKEQ. CDR3 amino acids: CASSQITGEAGYTF. The CDR3 DNA reads TGTGCCAGCAGCCAAATAACAGGGGAGGCTGGCTACACCTTC.

This chain connects TRBV4-1 to TRBJ1-5, with 8 bases aligning to TRBD1. CDR1 is MGHRA, CDR2 YSYEKL, per germline. The CDR3 loop spans 15 amino acids. Losses at the gene ends were 4 bases for V and 2 bases for J; bases not matched to a gene: 4. In DNA form, the CDR3 reads TGCGCCAGCAGCCCCCTGACAGGGGGCAATCAGCCCCAGCATTTT. Its translation: CASSPLTGGNQPQHF.